This TCR beta chain was documented in a study of control samples from healthy donors and cancer patients. The ends were cut back, 8 bases at V and 0 bases at J, with 20 bases in the middle. Germline lookup yields CDR1 SQVTM and CDR2 ANQGSEA. CDR3 length equals 16 residues. Measured with immunoSEQ multiplex PCR; TCRdb has only the in-frame clones, and not every one. The sample records approximately 68,000 clones, approximately 86% being singletons. Only one count was recorded for this clone. The chain uses TRBV29-1 and TRBJ2-1; D gene ambiguous. The sequencing input was blood. The TCR was taken from a man aged 60 to 75 in good health. In DNA form, the CDR3 reads TGCAGCACCCTTAGAACTTCCCTGAGCTCCTACAATGAGCAGTTCTTC. Amino acids: CSTLRTSLSSYNEQFF.